This record concerns one T cell receptor (beta chain) sequence. The target antigen is unknown. Assay used: immunoSEQ multiplex PCR; TCRdb lists only in-frame clones, some missing. Seen here are some 1.5 million clones, around 97% observed once, and the top ten hold roughly 1.2%. Germline CDR1 is ENHRY and CDR2 is SYGVKD. With 8 bases removed from V and 6 bases from J, the gap between germline ends came to 19 bases. CDR3 length: 14 residues. The sample comes from a study of shared clonotypes between healthy human individuals. Findings of the study overall: Sampling included only blood; tissue repertoires likely differ. Deeper or shallower sequencing was expected to change how clonotypes are shared among donors. Relative to memory subsets, naive subsets generally showed larger estimated richness.

The healthy adult donors were HIV-negative and reported no recent acute infections or vaccinations. The chain employs TRBV10-3 and TRBJ1-2, with a possible D match to TRBD1 (6 bases). Material: naive CD4+ T cells sorted from blood. The subset denotes: CD45RA+ positively selected. The sequence was obtained from a young man in good health. CDR3: CAIFGGGAGNGYTF. In DNA form, the CDR3 reads TGTGCCATCTTCGGGGGGGGCGCCGGGAATGGCTACACCTTC.